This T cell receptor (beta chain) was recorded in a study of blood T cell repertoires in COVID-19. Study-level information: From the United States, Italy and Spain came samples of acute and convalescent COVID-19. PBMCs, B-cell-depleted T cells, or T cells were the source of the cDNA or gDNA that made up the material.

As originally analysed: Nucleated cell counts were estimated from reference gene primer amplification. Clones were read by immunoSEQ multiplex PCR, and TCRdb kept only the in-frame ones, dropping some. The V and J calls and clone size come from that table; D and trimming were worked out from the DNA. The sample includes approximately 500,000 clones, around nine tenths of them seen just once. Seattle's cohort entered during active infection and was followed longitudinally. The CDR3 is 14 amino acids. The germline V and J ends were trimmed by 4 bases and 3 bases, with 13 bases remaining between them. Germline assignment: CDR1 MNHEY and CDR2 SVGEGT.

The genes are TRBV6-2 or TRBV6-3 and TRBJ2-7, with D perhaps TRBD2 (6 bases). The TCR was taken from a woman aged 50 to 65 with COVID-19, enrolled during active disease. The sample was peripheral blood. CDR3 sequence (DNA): TGTGCCAGCAGTTCCGACGGGACTGACTACGAGCAGTACTTC. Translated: CASSSDGTDYEQYF.